The 4 T cell receptor beta chains reported below all come from one sample, sequenced in a study of OX40 agonist ivuxolimab in advanced cancers. Clones were sequenced by immunoSEQ multiplex PCR, and TCRdb holds only the in-frame ones, with some missing. The sample contains around 60,000 clones, 75% to 90% of which appear only once. Sequenced material: CD4+ or CD8+ T cells sorted from blood, taken in a trial of the OX40 agonist ivuxolimab. The receptors originated from an adult with an advanced solid tumor such as melanoma, head and neck, liver or kidney cancer.

This chain links TRBV4-3 with TRBJ2-5, with TRBD2 matching over 10 bases. The V gene end was trimmed by 3 bases and the J gene end by 0 bases; junction bases not matched to a gene: 1. The CDR3 spans 15 residues. Germline assignment: CDR1 LGHNA and CDR2 YSLEER. DNA for the CDR3: TGCGCCAGCAGCCAGACTAGCGGGTACCAAGAGACCCAGTACTTC. Translation: CASSQTSGYQETQYF.

Here the CDR3 reads CASKSDVRSYEQYF. CDR3 sequence (DNA): TGTGCCAGCAAAAGTGACGTACGCTCCTACGAGCAGTACTTC. The rearrangement links TRBV6-1 to TRBJ2-7; D uncertain. CDR3 length: 14 residues. Trimming removed 7 bases at V and 0 bases at J, with 13 bases between. CDR1 MNHNS and CDR2 SASEGT come from the germline V gene.

The chain carries TRBV30 and TRBJ2-5; D may match TRBD1 or TRBD2 (6 bases each). Deletions cut 1 base from V and 5 bases from J, with 23 bases between. Germline lookup yields CDR1 GTSNPN and CDR2 SVGIG (reference sequence). CDR3 length equals 17 residues. This CDR3 is CAWSEGGGGPLRETQYF. DNA for the CDR3: TGTGCCTGGAGTGAAGGCGGTGGGGGGCCACTAAGGGAGACCCAGTACTTC.

This clone was seen just once. The CDR3 DNA follows: TGTGCCAGCAGTTACCTAGCGGGCTTCAGCACAGATACGCAGTATTTT. Amino acids: CASSYLAGFSTDTQYF. The genes are TRBV5-6 and TRBJ2-3, with TRBD2 matching 8 bases. CDR1 SGHDT and CDR2 YYEEEE come from the germline V gene. CDR3 length: 16 amino acids. V shed 5 bases, J shed 0 bases, and the junction held 8 bases outside the gene matches.